The rows below give T cell receptor beta chains drawn from one sample of a study of cytomegalovirus exposure and HLA in healthy donors. The repertoire was sequenced with immunoSEQ multiplex PCR; TCRdb's copy has only in-frame clones and lacks some. The data show over 150,000 clones, with around 77% seen just once and 1% held by the top ten. Sequenced: PBMCs. These receptors were taken from a woman in her fifties or sixties in good health and CMV-seropositive. The CDR3 runs from the conserved cysteine through the conserved F or W. The D gene is left open where the match is weak. For some rows the clone size is stated as once, few or many, or as a class when expanded; others skip it.

d_gene	v_gene	abundance	j_gene	CDR3aa	CDR3nt
TRBD2	TRBV28	-	TRBJ2-5	CASRRGLAEETQYF	TGTGCCAGCAGACGAGGACTAGCGGAGGAGACCCAGTACTTC
-	TRBV4-3	-	TRBJ2-6	CASSHSVSGANVLTF	TGCGCCAGCAGCCACTCTGTCTCTGGGGCCAACGTCCTGACTTTC
-	TRBV7-2	-	TRBJ1-5	CASSPTSYSNQPQHF	TGTGCCAGCAGTCCGACATCATATAGCAATCAGCCCCAGCATTTT
TRBD1	TRBV28	-	TRBJ2-3	CASSLGGTGGEDTQYF	TGTGCCAGCAGTTTAGGGGGGACAGGGGGCGAGGATACGCAGTATTTT
TRBD2	TRBV7-7	-	TRBJ2-5	CASSPTSGDQETQYF	TGTGCTAGCAGCCCGACTAGCGGGGATCAAGAGACCCAGTACTTC
-	TRBV7-2	-	TRBJ1-6	CASSLVTDSPLHF	TGTGCCAGCAGCTTAGTAACAGATTCACCCCTCCACTTT
-	TRBV28	-	TRBJ1-1	CASRGGTEAFF	TGTGCCAGCAGAGGGGGTACTGAAGCTTTCTTT
-	TRBV7-2	-	TRBJ1-1	CASSSDRIRDTEAFF	TGTGCCAGCAGCTCAGACAGGATTCGGGACACTGAAGCTTTCTTT
TRBD2	TRBV18	-	TRBJ2-7	CASSTGGDYEQYF	TGTGCCAGCTCTACTGGGGGGGACTACGAGCAGTACTTC
TRBD1	TRBV19	-	TRBJ1-1	CASTDRAGDTEAFF	TGTGCCAGTACAGACAGGGCCGGGGACACTGAAGCTTTCTTT
-	TRBV4-3	few	TRBJ1-5	CASSQDSSNQPQHF	TGCGCCAGCAGCCAAGACAGTAGCAATCAGCCCCAGCATTTT
-	TRBV7-3	-	TRBJ1-1	CASSLQAPRGGLNTEAFF	TGTGCCAGCAGCTTACAGGCCCCCCGCGGAGGGCTGAACACTGAAGCTTTCTTT
-	TRBV27	-	TRBJ1-3	CASSRGSSGNTIYF	TGTGCCAGCAGCCGGGGTAGCTCTGGAAACACCATATATTTT
-	TRBV9	few	TRBJ2-7	CASSVSRNTYEQYF	TGTGCCAGCAGCGTGTCCAGGAACACGTACGAGCAGTACTTC
TRBD1	TRBV28	-	TRBJ1-2	CASRNNYRQGHYGYTF	TGTGCCAGCAGGAACAACTATCGACAGGGACACTATGGCTACACCTTC
TRBD2	TRBV7-3	-	TRBJ2-2	CASSATSGVTGELFF	TGTGCCAGCAGCGCGACTAGCGGTGTCACCGGGGAGCTGTTTTTT
TRBD2	TRBV6-1	-	TRBJ2-1	CASSPGTRRNEQFF	TGTGCCAGCAGCCCCGGGACTAGGAGGAATGAGCAGTTCTTC
TRBD2	TRBV7-3	-	TRBJ2-1	CASSASGGAWYEQFF	TGTGCCAGCAGCGCCAGCGGGGGGGCCTGGTATGAGCAGTTCTTC
-	TRBV4-2	-	TRBJ2-2	CASSLTSVGADTGELFF	TGTGCCAGCAGCCTAACGAGCGTGGGAGCGGACACCGGGGAGCTGTTTTTT
-	TRBV11-3	-	TRBJ2-1	CASSLGGPTYEQFF	TGTGCCAGCAGCTTAGGGGGGCCGACCTATGAGCAGTTCTTC
-	TRBV2	-	TRBJ2-2	CARRLVGRNTGELFF	TGTGCCAGAAGACTTGTCGGGAGGAACACCGGGGAGCTGTTTTTT
-	TRBV7-7	-	TRBJ2-3	CASSSTGRTDTQYF	TGTGCTAGCAGCTCGACAGGCCGCACAGATACGCAGTATTTT